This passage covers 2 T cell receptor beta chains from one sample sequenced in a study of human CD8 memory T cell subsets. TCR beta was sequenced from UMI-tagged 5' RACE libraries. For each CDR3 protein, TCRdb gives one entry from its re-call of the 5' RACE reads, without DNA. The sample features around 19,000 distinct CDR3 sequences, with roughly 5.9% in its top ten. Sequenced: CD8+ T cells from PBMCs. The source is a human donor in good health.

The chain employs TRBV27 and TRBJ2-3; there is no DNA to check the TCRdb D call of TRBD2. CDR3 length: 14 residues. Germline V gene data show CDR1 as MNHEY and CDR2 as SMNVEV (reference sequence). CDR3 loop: CASSLLASADTQYF.

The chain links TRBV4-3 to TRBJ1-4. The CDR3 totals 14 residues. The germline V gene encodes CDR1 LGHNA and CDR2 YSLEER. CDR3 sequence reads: CASSQETTDEKLFF.